A single sample gave rise to the 7 T cell receptor beta chains below, sequenced in a study of T cell responses to AZD1222 COVID-19 vaccine. Libraries were prepared by immunoSEQ multiplex PCR; TCRdb keeps only in-frame clonotypes and omits some of them. The table lists some 130,000 clones, around 90% of them singletons. The sequenced sample was peripheral blood, obtained on day 0 of AZD1222 vaccination. These receptors were obtained from an adult in good health.

The genes are TRBV4-3 and TRBJ2-1; unclear D gene. The CDR3 runs 15 residues. Trimming removed 1 base from V and 5 bases from J, with 12 bases in between. The germline CDR1 and CDR2 sequences are LGHNA and YSLEER. The CDR3 protein is CASSQGPSLNNEQFF. The CDR3 region has the DNA TGCGCCAGCAGCCAAGGGCCATCGCTAAACAATGAGCAGTTCTTC.

This rearrangement joins TRBV5-1 to TRBJ1-1; D not resolved. The germline gives CDR1 SGHRS, CDR2 YFSETQ. The CDR3 consists of 15 residues. V lost 7 bases, J lost 7 bases, and 23 bases lay in between. CDR3 bases: TGCGCCAGCGGTCCCGCCGCGACGGCATACAGTGAAGCTTTCTTT. Translation: CASGPAATAYSEAFF.

The CDR3 protein is CASSLGALQRADGYTF. The CDR3 DNA sequence: TGTGCCAGCAGCTTGGGAGCGTTACAGAGGGCCGATGGCTACACCTTC. The chain carries TRBV5-6 and TRBJ1-2; D is ambiguous. V lost 0 bases and J lost 6, with 18 bases in between. From germline, CDR1 is SGHDT and CDR2 YYEEEE. The CDR3 is made up of 16 amino acids.

The chain links TRBV27 to TRBJ1-2; possibly TRBD1 for D (5 bases). V dropped 3 bases and J dropped 8 bases, with 16 bases sitting between them. The CDR3 sequence is 14 residues long. Germline V gives CDR1 MNHEY, CDR2 SMNVEV (reference sequence). CDR3 nucleotide sequence: TGTGCCAGCAGTTTTCTCGCGGGGGGGAGCGGCTACACCTTC. Protein sequence: CASSFLAGGSGYTF.

This rearrangement joins TRBV2 to TRBJ1-1; D may be TRBD1 (6 bases). The ends were cut back, 6 bases at V and 1 base at J, with 21 bases in the middle. The germline gives CDR1 SNHLY, CDR2 FYNNEI. The CDR3 extends over 17 amino acids. The CDR3 sequence is CASRRGVSTSGNTEAFF. The CDR3 DNA sequence: TGTGCCAGCAGGAGGGGGGTTTCAACTTCTGGGAACACTGAAGCTTTCTTT.

The V and J genes are TRBV5-4 and TRBJ1-6; D is unresolved. Trimming shortened V by 1 base and J by 4 bases, and 9 bases separated the two germline ends. Germline V CDR1 and CDR2: SGHNT, YYREEE (reference sequence). This CDR3 spans 15 amino acids. The CDR3 spells CASSLYSIYNSPLHF. CDR3 in DNA: TGTGCCAGCAGCTTGTACTCGATTTATAATTCACCCCTCCACTTT. The whole variable domain, remainder taken from reference TRBV5-4 and TRBJ1-6, is ETGVTQSPTHLIKTRGQQVTLRCSSQSGHNTVSWYQQALGQGPQFIFQYYREEENGRGNFPPRFSGLQFPNYSSELNVNALELDDSALYLCASSLYSIYNSPLHFGNGTRLTVT.

The sample holds one count of this clone. This chain links TRBV3-1 (or the pseudogene TRBV3-2) with TRBJ1-3; 9 positions match TRBD1. The V gene's germline CDR1 is LGHDT and CDR2 YNNKEL (reference sequence). This CDR3 is built from 16 residues. V was clipped by 5 bases and J by 5 bases; unmatched bases: 10. The CDR3 spells CASSKRNRGHRNTIYF. The CDR3 DNA reads TGTGCCAGCAGCAAGAGGAACAGGGGGCATAGAAACACCATATATTTT.